The clone carrying this T cell receptor beta chain was observed a single time. Its antigen is currently unknown. One entry per CDR3 protein, called by TCRdb with MiXCR from the reads. This sample yields hundreds of thousands of distinct CDR3 sequences, of which less than 40% are seen a single time; over 11% belongs to the top ten. CDR3 length: 16 residues. Germline CDR1 MGHDK, CDR2 SYGVNS. The germline V and J ends were trimmed by 0 bases and 0 bases, with 8 bases remaining between them. The data stem from a study of T cell repertoires in cytomegalovirus infection. The source material was cultured CD8+ T cells from PBMCs, sampled from culture after CMV antigen stimulation. The chain combines TRBV25-1 with TRBJ2-2; D is ambiguous. The sequence was obtained from a human donor in good health (CMV status not recorded). Some clones in this sample may be carry-over from other donors' samples. The CDR3: CASSEYGQSNTGELFF. The CDR3 region has the DNA TGTGCCAGCAGTGAATATGGGCAATCGAACACCGGGGAGCTGTTTTTT.